This T cell receptor beta chain emerged from a study of shared clonotypes between healthy human individuals. Between the trimmed V and J ends, which lost 6 bases and 0 bases, there was a span of 6 bases. This CDR3 is 13 amino acids long. CDR1 SEHNR and CDR2 FQNEAQ come from the germline V gene (reference sequence). TCRdb's table, derived via immunoSEQ multiplex PCR, lists solely in-frame clones and lacks some. The sample records hundreds of thousands of clones, approximately 73% being singletons. This clone was seen only once. Sequenced input: memory CD4+ T cells sorted from blood. The subset is: CD45RA-negative fraction. The source of this sequence is a woman aged 25-40 years in good health. The rearrangement links TRBV7-9 to TRBJ2-1; D is undetermined. CDR3 sequence (DNA): TGTGCCAGCAGTAAGCCCTCCTACAATGAGCAGTTCTTC. This gives the protein CASSKPSYNEQFF.